Here is one T cell receptor (beta chain) with its context. What it binds is not known. Construction of the TCRbeta library involved unique molecular identifiers. TCRdb independently ran MiXCR on the PCR reads; one entry per CDR3 protein. Here the sample spans about a million distinct CDR3 sequences, 25% to 30% being singletons. This specimen belongs to a study of T-cell reconstitution after alpha-beta-depleted transplantation in children. Study-level results: A year post-transplant, T-cell counts and diversity derived mostly from newly produced T cells.

Germline lookup yields CDR1 LNHNV and CDR2 YYDKDF (reference sequence). The CDR3 has 15 amino acids. Trimming at V came to 2 bases and at J to 14 bases, leaving 10 bases not matched to a gene. The receptor was isolated from a boy under three years old who had a stem cell transplant for SCID, so the T cells may come from the graft donor. The genes are TRBV15 and TRBJ1-6; TRBD1 matches at 9 bases. The starting material was PBMCs, mostly from graft donor cells, obtained 360 days after TCRalphabeta/CD19-depleted stem cell transplant. The CDR3, as DNA: TGTGCCACCAGCAGATCGAGGACAGGGGATATTACCCTCCACTTT. This translates into CATSRSRTGDITLHF. The variable domain in full, completed from reference TRBV15 and TRBJ1-6, reads DAMVIQNPRYQVTQFGKPVTLSCSQTLNHNVMYWYQQKSSQAPKLLFHYYDKDFNNEADTPDNFQSRRPNTSFCFLDIRSPGLGDTAMYLCATSRSRTGDITLHFGNGTRLTVT.